A selection of T cell receptor beta chains follows, all from one sample in a study of a mutant IDH1 vaccine in newly diagnosed glioma. Assay used: immunoSEQ multiplex PCR; TCRdb lists only in-frame clones, some missing. The sample shows around 56,000 clones, roughly 82% of them seen only once. These receptors' targets are unknown. This sample comprised PBMCs, obtained from a glioma patient whose treatment included an IDH1 peptide vaccine. The receptors come from a woman aged 18-29 years with glioma. Some clones in this sample may be carry-over from other donors' samples. Both conserved end residues are part of each CDR3. Fields, in order: J gene, clone size, V gene, D gene, CDR3 DNA, CDR3 protein. The D gene is left open where the match is weak. Not all rows give a size; the values are once, few, many and, for expanded clones, a class.

j_gene: TRBJ2-1; abundance: -; v_gene: TRBV5-1; d_gene: TRBD2; CDR3nt: TGCGCCAGCAGCTTGGGGGGACTAAGCTCCTACAATGAGCAGTTCTTC; CDR3aa: CASSLGGLSSYNEQFF
j_gene: TRBJ1-5; abundance: -; v_gene: TRBV6-6; d_gene: -; CDR3nt: TGTGCCAGCAGAGTCAGGGGCAATCAGCCCCAGCATTTT; CDR3aa: CASRVRGNQPQHF
j_gene: TRBJ1-4; abundance: -; v_gene: TRBV6-6; d_gene: -; CDR3nt: TGTGCGCAGGACCCCTGGACATCAACTAATGAAAAACTGTTTTTT; CDR3aa: CAQDPWTSTNEKLFF
j_gene: TRBJ2-1; abundance: -; v_gene: TRBV13; d_gene: TRBD2; CDR3nt: TGTGCCAGCAGCCCCGGACTAGCGGGGGCCCCCAATGAGCAGTTCTTC; CDR3aa: CASSPGLAGAPNEQFF
j_gene: TRBJ1-5; abundance: few; v_gene: TRBV9; d_gene: TRBD1; CDR3nt: TGTGCCAGCAGCGGACAGGGTATCGGCCAGCCCCAGCATTTT; CDR3aa: CASSGQGIGQPQHF
j_gene: TRBJ2-7; abundance: -; v_gene: TRBV7-9; d_gene: -; CDR3nt: TGTGCCAGCAGCCCCCGCGAGTCCTACGAGCAGTACTTC; CDR3aa: CASSPRESYEQYF
j_gene: TRBJ1-1; abundance: -; v_gene: TRBV12-5; d_gene: -; CDR3nt: TGTGCTAGTGGACCCACGTTCGGAGGGGCGAACACTGAAGCTTTCTTT; CDR3aa: CASGPTFGGANTEAFF
j_gene: TRBJ2-5; abundance: -; v_gene: TRBV6-5; d_gene: -; CDR3nt: TGTGCCAGCAGTTACGGGGGCCTCCAGGGAGGAGAGACCCAGTACTTC; CDR3aa: CASSYGGLQGGETQYF
j_gene: TRBJ2-1; abundance: -; v_gene: TRBV6-5; d_gene: TRBD2; CDR3nt: TGTGCCAGCCGACTAGCGGACTCCTACAATGAGCAGTTCTTC; CDR3aa: CASRLADSYNEQFF
j_gene: TRBJ2-7; abundance: -; v_gene: TRBV5-4; d_gene: TRBD2; CDR3nt: TGTGCCAGCAGCTTGGCCGGGGGGAGGGAGCAGTACTTC; CDR3aa: CASSLAGGREQYF
j_gene: TRBJ1-5; abundance: -; v_gene: TRBV5-8; d_gene: -; CDR3nt: TGTGCCAGCAGCTTGGGAGCGGGGCCCAATCAGCCCCAGCATTTT; CDR3aa: CASSLGAGPNQPQHF
j_gene: TRBJ2-1; abundance: few; v_gene: TRBV5-1; d_gene: -; CDR3nt: TGCGCCAGCAGCAAGCCTAGCGTTGACAATGAGCAGTTCTTC; CDR3aa: CASSKPSVDNEQFF
j_gene: TRBJ2-7; abundance: -; v_gene: TRBV5-4; d_gene: -; CDR3nt: TGTGCCAGCAGCTTGCATTCCTACGAGCAGTACTTC; CDR3aa: CASSLHSYEQYF
j_gene: TRBJ1-2; abundance: few; v_gene: TRBV4-3; d_gene: -; CDR3nt: TGCGCCAGCAGCCAAGATCGAGTCGGTGCTAACTATGGCTACACCTTC; CDR3aa: CASSQDRVGANYGYTF
j_gene: TRBJ1-4; abundance: -; v_gene: TRBV18; d_gene: -; CDR3nt: TGTGCCAGCTCACCACCGGACAGCTCCAATGAAAAACTGTTTTTT; CDR3aa: CASSPPDSSNEKLFF
j_gene: TRBJ2-5; abundance: -; v_gene: TRBV25-1; d_gene: -; CDR3nt: TGTGCCAGCAGTGACCCATCTAGAGTCCAAGAGACCCAGTACTTC; CDR3aa: CASSDPSRVQETQYF
j_gene: TRBJ2-1; abundance: -; v_gene: TRBV19; d_gene: -; CDR3nt: TGTGCCAGTAGTATAGCCCCCTTACCCCTCGATGAGCAGTTCTTC; CDR3aa: CASSIAPLPLDEQFF
j_gene: TRBJ2-7; abundance: -; v_gene: TRBV7-9; d_gene: -; CDR3nt: TGTGCCAGCAGCTTAGGGGAAGGACAGCTCTACGAGCAGTACTTC; CDR3aa: CASSLGEGQLYEQYF
j_gene: TRBJ2-4; abundance: -; v_gene: TRBV5-1; d_gene: -; CDR3nt: TGCGCCAGCAGCTTGGGCGCGGGCCCCCATGTCCGATGGTACTTC; CDR3aa: CASSLGAGPHVRWYF
j_gene: TRBJ1-1; abundance: few; v_gene: TRBV6-5; d_gene: -; CDR3nt: TGTGCCAGCAGTTACGGGGGGCCGGTCACTGAAGCTTTCTTT; CDR3aa: CASSYGGPVTEAFF
j_gene: TRBJ1-1; abundance: -; v_gene: TRBV5-1; d_gene: -; CDR3nt: TGCGCCAGCAGCTTTTATGACAGCAACACTGAAGCTTTCTTT; CDR3aa: CASSFYDSNTEAFF
j_gene: TRBJ2-7; abundance: -; v_gene: TRBV7-2; d_gene: TRBD1; CDR3nt: TGTGCCAGCAGCTTCGGGACAGGGGGCTACGAGCAGTACTTC; CDR3aa: CASSFGTGGYEQYF
j_gene: TRBJ2-7; abundance: -; v_gene: TRBV5-1; d_gene: TRBD2; CDR3nt: TGCGCCAGCAGCTTGTATTTCGGTCTAGCGGGAGGACTTGCCTACGAGCAGTACTTC; CDR3aa: CASSLYFGLAGGLAYEQYF
j_gene: TRBJ1-1; abundance: -; v_gene: TRBV30; d_gene: -; CDR3nt: TGTGCCTGGAGTAGGGGACGGGCCGAAGCTTTCTTT; CDR3aa: CAWSRGRAEAFF